Below, one T cell receptor (beta chain) is given with its context. MiXCR, applied by TCRdb to the 5' RACE reads, yields one record per CDR3 protein. The profile shows about 520,000 distinct CDR3 sequences, roughly a fifth of them singletons. J gave up 4 bases and V 4 bases, and 8 bases lay outside the gene matches. Germline CDR1 is SGHRS and CDR2 is YFSETQ. The CDR3 spans 15 residues. These data belong to a study of identical twins. These sequences were also reported in another study, on T cells expressing NK-cell markers.

The V and J genes are TRBV5-1 and TRBJ2-3; 8 positions agree with TRBD2. This receptor was taken from a woman between 18 and 30 years old in good health. Input material: CD4+ T cells sorted from blood. CDR3 sequence (DNA): TGCGCCAGCAGCCCGGGAGGGGCTCCGGCAGATACGCAGTATTTT. Its protein product is CASSPGGAPADTQYF.